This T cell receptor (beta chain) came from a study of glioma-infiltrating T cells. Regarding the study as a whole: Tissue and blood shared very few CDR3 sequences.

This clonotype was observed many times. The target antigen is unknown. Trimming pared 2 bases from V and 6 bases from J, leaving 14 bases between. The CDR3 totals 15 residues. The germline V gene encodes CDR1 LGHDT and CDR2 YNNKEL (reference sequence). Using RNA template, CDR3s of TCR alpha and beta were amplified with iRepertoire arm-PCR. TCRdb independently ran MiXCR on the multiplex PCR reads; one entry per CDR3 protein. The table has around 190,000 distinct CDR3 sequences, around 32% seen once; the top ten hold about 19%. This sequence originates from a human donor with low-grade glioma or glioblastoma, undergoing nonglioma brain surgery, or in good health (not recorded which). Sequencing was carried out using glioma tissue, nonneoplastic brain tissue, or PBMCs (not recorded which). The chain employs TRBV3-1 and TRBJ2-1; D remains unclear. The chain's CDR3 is CASSQTPNGANEQFF. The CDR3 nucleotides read TGTGCCAGCAGCCAAACACCAAACGGTGCCAATGAGCAGTTCTTC.